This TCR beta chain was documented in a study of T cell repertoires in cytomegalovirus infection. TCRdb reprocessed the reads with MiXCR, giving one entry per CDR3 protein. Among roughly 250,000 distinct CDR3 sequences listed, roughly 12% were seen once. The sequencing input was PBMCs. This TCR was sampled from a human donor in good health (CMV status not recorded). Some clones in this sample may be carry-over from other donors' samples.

CDR3 in DNA: TGCAGCGTTGAAGTCTGGGCAGGTACGCAGTATTTT. Translated: CSVEVWAGTQYF. The gene calls are TRBV29-1 and TRBJ2-3, with D hard to call. Germline V gives CDR1 SQVTM, CDR2 ANQGSEA. CDR3 size: 12 residues. Between the trimmed V and J ends, which lost 1 base and 8 bases, there was a span of 10 bases.